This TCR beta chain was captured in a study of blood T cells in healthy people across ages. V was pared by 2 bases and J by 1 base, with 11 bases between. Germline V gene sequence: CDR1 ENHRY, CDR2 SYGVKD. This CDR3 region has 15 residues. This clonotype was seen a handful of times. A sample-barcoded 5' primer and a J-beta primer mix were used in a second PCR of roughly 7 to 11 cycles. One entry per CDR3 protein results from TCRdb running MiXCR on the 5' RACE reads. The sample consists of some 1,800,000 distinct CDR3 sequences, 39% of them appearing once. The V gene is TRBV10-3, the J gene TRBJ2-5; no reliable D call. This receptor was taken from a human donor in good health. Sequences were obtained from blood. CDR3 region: CAISEPGRSQETQYF. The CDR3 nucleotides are TGTGCCATCAGTGAGCCTGGGCGCAGCCAAGAGACCCAGTACTTC.